The rows below give T cell receptor beta chains drawn from one sample of a study of a mutant IDH1 vaccine in newly diagnosed glioma. Repertoires were generated with immunoSEQ multiplex PCR, while TCRdb's copy carries only in-frame clones and drops some. The sample lists under 25,000 clones; around 93% were seen once. The sample was PBMCs, taken from a glioma patient treated with radiotherapy, temozolomide or both. Source of these receptors: a middle-aged man with glioma. Both conserved end residues are part of each CDR3. D genes are given only for firm matches. Where a row states a size, it is once, few, many or the class of an expanded clone; other rows omit it.

V,size,D,J,CDR3,DNA
TRBV2,.,.,TRBJ2-1,CASSDGGFAQFF,TGTGCCAGCAGTGATGGGGGGTTTGCGCAGTTCTTC
TRBV30,once,.,TRBJ1-5,CAWSGGLRQPQHF,TGTGCCTGGAGTGGAGGTTTGAGACAGCCCCAGCATTTT
TRBV5-1,.,.,TRBJ2-7,CASSLVHGSYEQYF,TGCGCCAGCAGCTTGGTCCACGGATCCTACGAGCAGTACTTC
TRBV7-2,.,TRBD1,TRBJ2-2,CASSSPQDRGQDGELFF,TGTGCCAGCAGCTCCCCCCAGGACAGGGGGCAGGACGGGGAGCTGTTTTTT
TRBV2,.,.,TRBJ2-5,CASDRDALGTQYF,TGTGCCAGCGACCGGGACGCGCTAGGGACCCAGTACTTC
TRBV9,.,TRBD2,TRBJ2-1,CASSVGGTSGRGQFF,TGTGCCAGCAGCGTAGGTGGGACTAGCGGGAGGGGGCAGTTCTTC
TRBV10-3,.,.,TRBJ2-7,CAISELERGEQYF,TGTGCCATCAGTGAACTAGAAAGGGGCGAGCAGTACTTC
TRBV4-1,.,.,TRBJ2-1,CASSQEPGVVSEQFF,TGCGCCAGCAGCCAAGAGCCGGGGGTCGTTTCTGAGCAGTTCTTC
TRBV2,.,.,TRBJ2-1,CASSQIRREQFF,TGTGCCAGCAGTCAGATCCGTCGAGAGCAGTTCTTC
TRBV14,.,.,TRBJ1-3,CASYSRTDSGNTIYF,TGTGCCAGCTATTCCAGGACGGACTCTGGAAACACCATATATTTT
TRBV10-2,.,TRBD1,TRBJ2-7,CASRSRGGSYEQYF,TGCGCCAGCAGGTCTAGAGGGGGCAGTTACGAGCAGTACTTC
TRBV30,.,.,TRBJ1-2,CAWSRQSGYTF,TGTGCCTGGAGTCGACAGAGTGGCTACACCTTC
TRBV29-1,.,.,TRBJ1-5,CSVSHPNQPQHF,TGCAGCGTCAGCCATCCCAATCAGCCCCAGCATTTT
TRBV11-3,.,TRBD2,TRBJ2-3,CASSPIGRGGATDTQYF,TGTGCCAGCTCCCCCATCGGACGCGGGGGGGCGACAGATACGCAGTATTTT
TRBV5-4,.,TRBD1,TRBJ2-7,CASSPIGQGYEQYF,TGTGCCAGCAGCCCCATTGGACAGGGCTACGAGCAGTACTTC
TRBV27,.,TRBD1,TRBJ2-5,CASRNDRGGETQYF,TGTGCCAGCAGAAACGACAGGGGAGGAGAGACCCAGTACTTC
TRBV5-6,.,.,TRBJ1-2,CASSFAADADGYTF,TGTGCCAGCAGCTTTGCCGCTGACGCCGATGGCTACACCTTC